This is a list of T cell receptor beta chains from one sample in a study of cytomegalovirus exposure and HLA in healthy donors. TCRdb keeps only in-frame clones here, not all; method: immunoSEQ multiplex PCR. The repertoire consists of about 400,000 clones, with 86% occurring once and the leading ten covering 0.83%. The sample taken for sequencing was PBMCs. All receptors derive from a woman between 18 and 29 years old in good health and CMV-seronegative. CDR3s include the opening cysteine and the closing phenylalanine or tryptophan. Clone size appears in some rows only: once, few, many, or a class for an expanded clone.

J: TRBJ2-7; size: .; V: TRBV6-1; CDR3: CASSEYRGYEQYF
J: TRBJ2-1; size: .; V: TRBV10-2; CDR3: CASSEQGLPPNEQFF
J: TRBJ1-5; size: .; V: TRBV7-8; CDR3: CASSLVSGPRGGQQAGNQPQHF
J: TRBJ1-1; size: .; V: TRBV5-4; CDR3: CASSLGRLKAFF
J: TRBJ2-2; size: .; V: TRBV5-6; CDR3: CASRQGQTNTGELFF
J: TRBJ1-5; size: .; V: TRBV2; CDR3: CASSLRNNQPQHF
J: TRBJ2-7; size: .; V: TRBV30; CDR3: CAWRRGTGGEQYF
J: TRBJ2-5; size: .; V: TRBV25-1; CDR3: CASSVGVSGGETQYF
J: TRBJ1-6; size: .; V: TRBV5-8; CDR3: CASSFLDRGNSPLHF
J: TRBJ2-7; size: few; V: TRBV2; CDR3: CASSYTSGSYEQYF
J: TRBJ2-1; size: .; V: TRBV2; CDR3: CASRRPGTSARDEQFF
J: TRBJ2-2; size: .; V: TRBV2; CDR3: CASSVSRTILTGELFF
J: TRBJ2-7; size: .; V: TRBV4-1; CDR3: CASSHAPGQGGYEQYF
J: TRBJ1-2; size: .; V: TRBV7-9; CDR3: CASSPGGGYGYTF
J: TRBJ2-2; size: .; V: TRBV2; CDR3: CASNLDRTMNTGELFF
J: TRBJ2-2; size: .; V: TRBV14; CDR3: CASSHPQGLGNTGELFF
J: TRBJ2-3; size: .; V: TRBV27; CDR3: CASSPGLGLDTQYF
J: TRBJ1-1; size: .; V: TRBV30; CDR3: CAWSVGGTLNTEAFF
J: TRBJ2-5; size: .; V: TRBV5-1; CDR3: CASSLASSGGLSQETQYF
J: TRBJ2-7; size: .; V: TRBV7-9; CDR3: CASSLSFPEQYF
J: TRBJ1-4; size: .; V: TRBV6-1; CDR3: CATTGEVHEKLFF
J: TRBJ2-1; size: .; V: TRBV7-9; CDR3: CASSSDRPGEQFF
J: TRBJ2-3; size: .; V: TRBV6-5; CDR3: CASSRDSQEDTQYF
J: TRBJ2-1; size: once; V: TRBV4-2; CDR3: CASSQAGGAYNEQFF
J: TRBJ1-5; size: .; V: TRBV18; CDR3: CASSPFNGHQPQHF
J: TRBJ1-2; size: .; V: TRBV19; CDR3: CASSIWGVGSYGYTF
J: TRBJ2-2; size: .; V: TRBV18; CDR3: CASSPDRDYTGELFF
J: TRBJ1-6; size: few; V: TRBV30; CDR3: CAWSSSGQGQYSPLHF
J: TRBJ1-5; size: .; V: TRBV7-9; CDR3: CASSDGRGRLYSNQPQHF
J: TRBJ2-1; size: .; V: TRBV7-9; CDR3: CASTLGQEQFF
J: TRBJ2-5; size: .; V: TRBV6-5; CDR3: CASSQGQGIQETQYF
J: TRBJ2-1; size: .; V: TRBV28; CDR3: CASSTGGAPVDEQFF
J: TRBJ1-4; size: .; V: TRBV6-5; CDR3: CASRVQDSNEKLFF
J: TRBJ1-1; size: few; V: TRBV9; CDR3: CASSGYKNTEAFF
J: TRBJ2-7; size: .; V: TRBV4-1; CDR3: CASSQQSGKVTYEQYF
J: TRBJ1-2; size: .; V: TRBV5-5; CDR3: CASSLYWGQGVSGYTF